The next 26 T cell receptor beta chains were all read from a single sample in a study of blood T cell repertoires in COVID-19. Measured with immunoSEQ multiplex PCR; TCRdb has only the in-frame clones, and not every one. Of roughly 150,000 clones in the sample, more than 65% were seen once. The sample taken for sequencing was peripheral blood. The receptor set was obtained from a man aged 60 to 69 with acute or convalescent COVID-19.

The V call is TRBV28, the J call TRBJ2-7; 8 nucleotides match TRBD2. Germline values: CDR1 MDHEN, CDR2 SYDVKM. J lost 4 bases, V lost 7 bases, and 15 bases had no gene match. This CDR3 comprises 16 residues. This CDR3 is CASNSPLAGGEYEQYF. As DNA, the CDR3 is TGTGCCAGCAATTCCCCTCTAGCGGGCGGAGAGTACGAGCAGTACTTC. Variable domain in full (rest from reference TRBV28 and TRBJ2-7): DVKVTQSSRYLVKRTGEKVFLECVQDMDHENMFWYRQDPGLGLRLIYFSYDVKMKEKGDIPEGYSVSREKKERFSLILESASTNQTSMYLCASNSPLAGGEYEQYFGPGTRLTVT.

The chain recombines TRBV5-1 with TRBJ2-5; D unresolved. Germline V gene lookup returns CDR1 SGHRS and CDR2 YFSETQ. Trimming pared 1 base from V and 5 bases from J, leaving 9 bases between. CDR3 length equals 13 residues. The CDR3 region has the DNA TGCGCCAGCAGCTTGTCCCCAGCGGAGACCCAGTACTTC. Amino acids: CASSLSPAETQYF.

This chain connects TRBV5-1 to TRBJ1-1; D unclear. Trimming removed 3 bases from V and 2 bases from J, with 8 bases in between. This CDR3 region has 13 residues. CDR1 SGHRS and CDR2 YFSETQ come from the germline V gene. For the CDR3, the DNA is TGCGCCAGCAGCTACCAACATAACACTGAAGCTTTCTTT. Its protein is CASSYQHNTEAFF.

This clone was seen only once. The rearrangement joins TRBV6-5 to TRBJ2-5; 8 nucleotides match TRBD2. CDR1 MNHEY and CDR2 SVGAGI come from the germline V gene. CDR3 length equals 15 residues. V lost 10 bases to trimming and J lost 5 bases; unmatched junction nucleotides: 15. CDR3 sequence: CATRISGMRGETQYF. Here the CDR3 DNA reads TGTGCCACTCGTATTAGCGGGATGCGGGGGGAGACCCAGTACTTC.

This clone came up a few times. The genes are TRBV27 and TRBJ2-5; the match to TRBD1 covers 10 bases. The V gene end was trimmed by 6 bases and the J gene end by 5 bases; junction bases not matched to a gene: 6. CDR3 length: 14 residues. Germline-derived CDR1 and CDR2 are MNHEY and SMNVEV (reference sequence). The CDR3 sequence is CASSPTGGTETQYF. CDR3 nucleotide sequence: TGTGCCAGCAGCCCGACAGGGGGCACGGAGACCCAGTACTTC.

This CDR3 reads CASNPGTGKETQYF. CDR3 sequence (DNA): TGTGCCTCTAACCCCGGGACAGGGAAAGAGACCCAGTACTTC. The rearrangement links TRBV19 to TRBJ2-5; TRBD1 matches 9 bases. Germline values: CDR1 LNHDA, CDR2 SQIVND (reference sequence). There are 14 residues in the CDR3. Germline trimming cut 11 bases from V and 3 bases from J; bases unmatched to any gene: 10.

CDR3 region: CASSLGERAKNIQYF. The DNA for the CDR3 is TGCGCCAGCAGCTTGGGGGAGCGGGCCAAAAACATTCAGTACTTC. The chain carries TRBV5-1 and TRBJ2-4, with D perhaps TRBD2 (5 bases). Trimming left V 0 bases short and J 1 base short, with 8 bases between. The CDR3 is 15 amino acids. Germline V CDR1 and CDR2: SGHRS, YFSETQ.

The chain carries TRBV11-2 and TRBJ2-1, with TRBD2 identical over 14 bases. Looked up from germline, CDR1 is SGHAT and CDR2 is FQNNGV. The V gene end was trimmed by 5 bases and the J gene end by 3 bases; junction bases not matched to a gene: 6. The CDR3 contains 17 residues. The CDR3 nucleotides read TGTGCCAGCAGCGCAAGGACTAGCGGGAGGCGCTACAATGAGCAGTTCTTC. Encoded protein: CASSARTSGRRYNEQFF.

The V and J genes are TRBV7-2 and TRBJ2-1; 12 bases map to TRBD2. The length of the CDR3 is 15 residues. Per germline, CDR1 SGHTA and CDR2 FQGNSA. V was clipped by 3 bases and J by 9 bases; unmatched bases: 6. CDR3 DNA: TGTGCCAGCAGCTTCCTAGCGGGAGGGTTTAGTGAGCAGTTCTTC. This codes for CASSFLAGGFSEQFF.

This sequence joins TRBV9 and TRBJ2-7; a possible D gene is TRBD1 (5 bases). Looked up from germline, CDR1 is SGDLS and CDR2 is YYNGEE. V lost 4 bases and J 9 bases, leaving 20 bases between the germline ends. The length of the CDR3 is 14 residues. Here the CDR3 reads CASSSRVSAARQYF. CDR3 bases: TGTGCCAGCAGCTCCAGGGTTTCCGCTGCCCGGCAGTACTTC. The whole variable domain, remainder taken from reference TRBV9 and TRBJ2-7, is DSGVTQTPKHLITATGQRVTLRCSPRSGDLSVYWYQQSLDQGLQFLIQYYNGEERAKGNILERFSAQQFPDLHSELNLSSLELGDSALYFCASSSRVSAARQYFGPGTRLTVT.

The rearrangement joins TRBV5-1 to TRBJ2-2, with 12 bases matching TRBD2. The CDR3 has 16 amino acids. Germline values: CDR1 SGHRS, CDR2 YFSETQ. The V segment lost 3 bases and the J segment 6 bases; nucleotides outside the gene matches: 6. DNA for the CDR3: TGCGCCAGCAGCTCGACTAGCGGGAGTCCCGCCGGGGAGCTGTTTTTT. The encoded protein is CASSSTSGSPAGELFF. The complete variable domain, with remaining parts taken from reference TRBV5-1 and TRBJ2-2, reads KAGVTQTPRYLIKTRGQQVTLSCSPISGHRSVSWYQQTPGQGLQFLFEYFSETQRNKGNFPGRFSGRQFSNSRSEMNVSTLELGDSALYLCASSSTSGSPAGELFFGEGSRLTVL.

In its sample, this clone was seen once. This chain links TRBV11-2 with TRBJ2-7, with D maybe TRBD1 (5 bases). The length of the CDR3 is 13 residues. Per the germline V gene, CDR1 is SGHAT and CDR2 is FQNNGV. V was shortened by 1 base and J by 2 bases, with 6 bases between the two germline ends. The CDR3 region has the DNA TGTGCCAGCAGCTTAGGACAGACCTACGAGCAGTACTTC. Translated: CASSLGQTYEQYF.

The gene calls are TRBV28 and TRBJ2-7; 8 bases line up with TRBD2. The J segment lost 2 bases and the V segment lost 4 bases, leaving 7 bases of the junction unmatched. The CDR3 is made up of 15 amino acids. Germline CDR1 is MDHEN and CDR2 is SYDVKM. This CDR3 is CASSSSGTRAYEQYF. In DNA, the CDR3 is TGTGCCAGCAGTTCGTCCGGGACTAGAGCCTACGAGCAGTACTTC.

The CDR3 loop reads CASSPRAGGGTGVNEQFF. In DNA form, the CDR3 reads TGTGCCAGCTCACCACGAGCGGGAGGGGGCACAGGAGTCAATGAGCAGTTCTTC. The V gene is TRBV18, the J gene TRBJ2-1, with 10 bases that match TRBD2. CDR3 length: 18 amino acids. J lost 6 bases, V lost 1 base, and 12 bases had no gene match. Germline values: CDR1 KGHSH, CDR2 LQKENI.

The rearrangement uses TRBV2 and TRBJ2-5; no firm D call. CDR1 SNHLY and CDR2 FYNNEI come from the germline V gene. V was pared by 4 bases and J by 2 bases, with 5 bases between. The CDR3 contains 12 residues. CDR3 region: CASSALQETQYF. The CDR3 bases are TGTGCCAGCAGTGCCCTTCAAGAGACCCAGTACTTC.

The chain couples TRBV19 to TRBJ2-3, with D maybe TRBD2 (6 bases). V lost 3 bases, J lost 1 base, and 11 bases lay in between. The CDR3 extends over 15 amino acids. The germline CDR1 and CDR2 sequences are LNHDA and SQIVND (reference sequence). CDR3 sequence: CASSILASGTDTQYF. The CDR3 DNA sequence: TGTGCCAGTAGTATTTTGGCTAGCGGCACAGATACGCAGTATTTT.

Sample share makes this clone large (0.1 to 1%). The rearrangement links TRBV7-9 to TRBJ2-1, with 7 bases lining up with TRBD1. This CDR3 contains 15 residues. Germline-derived CDR1 and CDR2 are SEHNR and FQNEAQ (reference sequence). With V trimmed by 3 bases and J by 9 bases, 11 bases remained unmatched. The CDR3 DNA reads TGTGCCAGCAGCTTCCAAGGACAGGATGGAATTGAGCAGTTCTTC. Protein product: CASSFQGQDGIEQFF.

The gene calls are TRBV25-1 and TRBJ2-5; 8 bases map to TRBD2. This CDR3 is built from 15 residues. V gave up 6 bases and J gave up 5 bases; unmatched junction bases: 11. CDR1 is MGHDK, CDR2 SYGVNS, per germline. The CDR3 is CASSRGGTAGETQYF. In DNA form, the CDR3 reads TGTGCCAGCAGCCGCGGGGGGACCGCCGGGGAGACCCAGTACTTC.

This clone was counted a single time. In DNA, the CDR3 is TGTGCCAGCAGCTTGAGCGGGTCTAACAATGAGCAGTTCTTC. Amino acid sequence: CASSLSGSNNEQFF. V gene TRBV5-6 combines with J gene TRBJ2-1, with TRBD2 as a possible D gene (6 bases). Germline lookup yields CDR1 SGHDT and CDR2 YYEEEE. This CDR3 region has 14 residues. V lost 1 base and J 5 bases, leaving 10 bases between the germline ends. Looking up the rest from reference TRBV5-6 and TRBJ2-1 gives the full variable domain: DAGVTQSPTHLIKTRGQQVTLRCSPKSGHDTVSWYQQALGQGPQFIFQYYEEEERQRGNFPDRFSGHQFPNYSSELNVNALLLGDSALYLCASSLSGSNNEQFFGPGTRLTVL.

CDR3 residues: CATKGQSADTQYF. CDR3 sequence (DNA): TGTGCCACCAAGGGACAATCGGCAGATACGCAGTATTTT. The J gene is TRBJ2-3, the V gene TRBV15, with D possibly being TRBD1 (6 bases). V was trimmed by 7 bases and J by 4 bases, leaving 12 bases between them. This CDR3 spans 13 amino acids. Germline CDR1 LNHNV, CDR2 YYDKDF (reference sequence).

J is TRBJ2-1 and V is TRBV10-1; D is possibly TRBD1 (6 bases). Trimming removed 4 bases from V and 5 bases from J, with 15 bases in between. The CDR3 extends over 15 amino acids. The germline gives CDR1 WNHNN, CDR2 SYGVQD (reference sequence). The CDR3 protein is CASSGYQGKDNEQFF. CDR3 bases: TGCGCCAGCAGTGGCTACCAGGGGAAGGACAATGAGCAGTTCTTC.

The chain couples TRBV10-3 to TRBJ2-3, with 9 nucleotides matching TRBD2. The CDR3 totals 13 residues. Germline values: CDR1 ENHRY, CDR2 SYGVKD. Trimming at V came to 10 bases and at J to 2 bases, leaving 4 bases not matched to a gene. The CDR3 DNA reads as TGTGCCACCCTAGCGGGATCCACAGATACGCAGTATTTT. Amino acid sequence: CATLAGSTDTQYF.

This chain links TRBV9 with TRBJ2-2; possibly TRBD1 for D (6 bases). Germline CDR1 and CDR2: SGDLS and YYNGEE. The CDR3 is 16 amino acids. V gave up 3 bases and J gave up 4 bases, with 16 bases separating them. The CDR3 here is CASSGGGSAITGELFF. CDR3 bases: TGTGCCAGCAGCGGAGGGGGTAGCGCGATCACCGGGGAGCTGTTTTTT.

The CDR3 loop is CASSPRTGFDSPLHF. As DNA, the CDR3 is TGTGCCAGCAGCCCCCGGACAGGCTTTGATTCACCCCTCCACTTT. The chain carries TRBV7-9 and TRBJ1-6, with 7 bases aligning to TRBD1. Germline-derived CDR1 and CDR2 are SEHNR and FQNEAQ (reference sequence). The CDR3 totals 15 residues. The trim removed 5 bases at V and 8 bases at J, leaving 9 bases unmatched.

In its sample, this clone was seen many times. This sample includes further DNA sequences coding for the same CDR3. The chain combines TRBV7-9 with TRBJ2-3; TRBD2 matches at 10 bases. The CDR3 runs to 15 residues. Germline CDR1 SEHNR, CDR2 FQNEAQ (reference sequence). V lost 3 bases and J lost 1; bases outside the gene matches: 1. The CDR3 reads CASSLLAGGTDTQYF. In DNA, the CDR3 is TGTGCCAGCAGCTTGCTAGCGGGGGGCACAGATACGCAGTATTTT.

The sample holds a few counts of this clone. The chain uses TRBV3-1 (or the pseudogene TRBV3-2) and TRBJ2-2; TRBD2 is a possible D gene (6 bases). CDR1 LGHDT and CDR2 YNNKEL come from the germline V gene (reference sequence). The CDR3 runs to 12 residues. V lost 5 bases to trimming and J lost 7 bases, with 8 bases between them. The CDR3 loop reads CASSAGIGELFF. CDR3 bases: TGTGCCAGCAGCGCGGGGATCGGGGAGCTGTTTTTT.